Listed below are T cell receptor beta chains from one sample, sequenced in a study of cytomegalovirus exposure and HLA in healthy donors. Some clones are missing from TCRdb's copy, which holds only in-frame ones; the method was immunoSEQ multiplex PCR. The sample comprises approximately 150,000 clones, approximately 78% of which are singletons, and less than 15% rests with the top ten. The sequencing input was PBMCs. The receptors were sampled from a woman in her 50s in good health and CMV-seropositive. Each CDR3 is given with its conserved first and last residue. D genes are given only for firm matches. Clone size is given for some rows only: seen once, a few or many times, or a class if the clone is expanded.

D gene: .
J gene: TRBJ1-2
clone size: .
V gene: TRBV6-5
CDR3 protein: CASSYGVGGEGYTF
CDR3 DNA: TGTGCCAGCAGTTACGGTGTAGGGGGAGAGGGCTACACCTTC

D gene: .
J gene: TRBJ1-1
clone size: once
V gene: TRBV19
CDR3 protein: CASRTGFNEAFF
CDR3 DNA: TGTGCCAGTAGAACAGGATTTAATGAAGCTTTCTTT

D gene: .
J gene: TRBJ2-3
clone size: .
V gene: TRBV9
CDR3 protein: CASSASQGGTDTQYF
CDR3 DNA: TGTGCCAGCAGCGCGTCACAGGGGGGGACAGATACGCAGTATTTT

D gene: TRBD1
J gene: TRBJ1-6
clone size: once
V gene: TRBV6-5
CDR3 protein: CASTPFDRVDSPLHF
CDR3 DNA: TGTGCCAGCACCCCCTTTGACAGGGTCGATTCACCCCTCCACTTT

D gene: .
J gene: TRBJ1-2
clone size: few
V gene: TRBV5-1
CDR3 protein: CASSLAGGLGGYTF
CDR3 DNA: TGCGCCAGCAGCTTGGCCGGGGGGTTGGGCGGCTACACCTTC

D gene: .
J gene: TRBJ2-7
clone size: once
V gene: TRBV6-6
CDR3 protein: CASRQFLAYEQYF
CDR3 DNA: TGTGCCAGCCGACAGTTTCTTGCCTACGAGCAGTACTTC

D gene: TRBD1
J gene: TRBJ1-1
clone size: .
V gene: TRBV19
CDR3 protein: CASRDSGTVNTEAFF
CDR3 DNA: TGTGCCAGCCGCGATTCCGGGACAGTGAACACTGAAGCTTTCTTT

D gene: TRBD1
J gene: TRBJ1-4
clone size: .
V gene: TRBV5-1
CDR3 protein: CASSWGTGSNEKLFF
CDR3 DNA: TGCGCCAGCAGCTGGGGGACAGGGAGTAATGAAAAACTGTTTTTT

D gene: .
J gene: TRBJ1-1
clone size: .
V gene: TRBV10-3
CDR3 protein: CAIRGEAEAFF
CDR3 DNA: TGTGCCATCAGAGGCGAGGCTGAAGCTTTCTTT

D gene: .
J gene: TRBJ2-7
clone size: .
V gene: TRBV4-1
CDR3 protein: CASSQEGSASEQYF
CDR3 DNA: TGCGCCAGCAGCCAAGAGGGCTCTGCGAGCGAGCAGTACTTC

D gene: .
J gene: TRBJ2-5
clone size: .
V gene: TRBV7-9
CDR3 protein: CASSLYPEETQYF
CDR3 DNA: TGTGCCAGCAGCTTATATCCGGAGGAGACCCAGTACTTC

D gene: TRBD1
J gene: TRBJ1-2
clone size: .
V gene: TRBV6-1
CDR3 protein: CASSAQHRGVKGYTF
CDR3 DNA: TGTGCCAGCAGTGCCCAACACAGGGGAGTGAAGGGCTACACCTTC

D gene: .
J gene: TRBJ1-1
clone size: .
V gene: TRBV10-2
CDR3 protein: CASSESTPGRNEAFF
CDR3 DNA: TGCGCCAGCAGTGAGTCGACGCCAGGGCGGAATGAAGCTTTCTTT

D gene: .
J gene: TRBJ1-6
clone size: .
V gene: TRBV30
CDR3 protein: CAWSGAGSYNSPLHF
CDR3 DNA: TGTGCCTGGAGTGGGGCGGGCTCCTATAATTCACCCCTCCACTTT

D gene: TRBD1
J gene: TRBJ2-7
clone size: .
V gene: TRBV30
CDR3 protein: CAWTSGQGLYEQYF
CDR3 DNA: TGTGCCTGGACCTCGGGACAGGGACTTTACGAGCAGTACTTC

D gene: TRBD1
J gene: TRBJ1-2
clone size: .
V gene: TRBV6-5
CDR3 protein: CASRQRDSLHGYTF
CDR3 DNA: TGTGCCAGCAGGCAACGGGACAGCTTGCATGGCTACACCTTC

D gene: .
J gene: TRBJ2-3
clone size: .
V gene: TRBV2
CDR3 protein: CASSAVFQTDTQYF
CDR3 DNA: TGTGCCAGCAGTGCGGTCTTCCAAACAGATACGCAGTATTTT

D gene: TRBD1
J gene: TRBJ1-2
clone size: .
V gene: TRBV29-1
CDR3 protein: CSARDRGGYTF
CDR3 DNA: TGCAGCGCCCGGGACAGGGGGGGCTACACCTTC

D gene: .
J gene: TRBJ1-3
clone size: .
V gene: TRBV27
CDR3 protein: CASSRGSGNTIYF
CDR3 DNA: TGTGCCAGCTCCCGGGGGTCTGGAAACACCATATATTTT

D gene: .
J gene: TRBJ2-5
clone size: .
V gene: TRBV6-8
CDR3 protein: CASSGRTPGMETQYF
CDR3 DNA: TGTGCCAGCAGTGGCCGGACCCCCGGGATGGAGACCCAGTACTTC

D gene: .
J gene: TRBJ2-6
clone size: .
V gene: TRBV7-6
CDR3 protein: CASSSDLSGANVLTF
CDR3 DNA: TGTGCCAGCAGTTCCGATCTATCCGGGGCCAACGTCCTGACTTTC

D gene: TRBD2
J gene: TRBJ2-5
clone size: .
V gene: TRBV18
CDR3 protein: CASSPPTTSGGEETQYF
CDR3 DNA: TGTGCCAGCTCACCACCTACGACTAGCGGGGGAGAGGAGACCCAGTACTTC

D gene: TRBD1
J gene: TRBJ1-5
clone size: .
V gene: TRBV6-6
CDR3 protein: CASSYGTGDNQPQHF
CDR3 DNA: TGTGCCAGCAGTTACGGTACAGGGGACAATCAGCCCCAGCATTTT

D gene: TRBD2
J gene: TRBJ2-1
clone size: .
V gene: TRBV5-1
CDR3 protein: CASSLDDPGGEQFF
CDR3 DNA: TGCGCCAGCAGCTTGGACGACCCGGGGGGTGAGCAGTTCTTC

D gene: TRBD1
J gene: TRBJ1-4
clone size: .
V gene: TRBV7-9
CDR3 protein: CASSSDRANEKLFF
CDR3 DNA: TGTGCCAGCAGCTCGGACAGGGCTAATGAAAAACTGTTTTTT

D gene: .
J gene: TRBJ1-1
clone size: .
V gene: TRBV11-2
CDR3 protein: CASRNLRDTEAFF
CDR3 DNA: TGTGCCAGCAGAAACTTGAGGGACACTGAAGCTTTCTTT

D gene: .
J gene: TRBJ2-6
clone size: once
V gene: TRBV11-2
CDR3 protein: CASSPVRVLTF
CDR3 DNA: TGTGCCAGCAGCCCGGTCCGCGTCCTGACTTTC

D gene: .
J gene: TRBJ2-3
clone size: .
V gene: TRBV27
CDR3 protein: CASSPRERRTDTQYF
CDR3 DNA: TGTGCCAGCAGTCCCCGAGAACGGAGAACAGATACGCAGTATTTT

D gene: .
J gene: TRBJ1-2
clone size: .
V gene: TRBV6-1
CDR3 protein: CASRRSTQNGYTF
CDR3 DNA: TGTGCCAGCCGGAGGTCAACTCAGAACGGCTACACCTTC

D gene: .
J gene: TRBJ2-5
clone size: once
V gene: TRBV28
CDR3 protein: CASSRTPIGETQYF
CDR3 DNA: TGTGCCAGTTCTCGGACTCCCATTGGGGAGACCCAGTACTTC

D gene: TRBD2
J gene: TRBJ2-3
clone size: .
V gene: TRBV5-1
CDR3 protein: CASSKIVAGGRSDTQYF
CDR3 DNA: TGCGCCAGCAGCAAAATAGTAGCGGGGGGCCGATCAGATACGCAGTATTTT

D gene: TRBD2
J gene: TRBJ2-3
clone size: .
V gene: TRBV7-2
CDR3 protein: CASSAPSGGITDTQYF
CDR3 DNA: TGTGCCAGCAGCGCCCCTAGCGGGGGGATCACAGATACGCAGTATTTT

D gene: .
J gene: TRBJ2-5
clone size: .
V gene: TRBV7-3
CDR3 protein: CASSLAWGAGETQYF
CDR3 DNA: TGTGCCAGCAGCTTAGCGTGGGGAGCAGGAGAGACCCAGTACTTC

D gene: TRBD2
J gene: TRBJ2-3
clone size: .
V gene: TRBV9
CDR3 protein: CASSPAGGSTDTQYF
CDR3 DNA: TGTGCCAGCAGCCCAGCGGGGGGGAGCACAGATACGCAGTATTTT

D gene: .
J gene: TRBJ2-2
clone size: .
V gene: TRBV2
CDR3 protein: CASSNTENTGELFF
CDR3 DNA: TGTGCCAGCAGTAACACAGAGAACACCGGGGAGCTGTTTTTT

D gene: .
J gene: TRBJ1-1
clone size: .
V gene: TRBV11-2
CDR3 protein: CASSNPPSRTEAFF
CDR3 DNA: TGTGCCAGCAGCAACCCTCCCTCGAGAACTGAAGCTTTCTTT

D gene: TRBD1
J gene: TRBJ1-6
clone size: once
V gene: TRBV6-1
CDR3 protein: CASSAGQSNSPLHF
CDR3 DNA: TGTGCCAGCAGTGCGGGACAGAGTAATTCACCCCTCCACTTT

D gene: .
J gene: TRBJ2-7
clone size: .
V gene: TRBV6-6
CDR3 protein: CASSLDSYEQYF
CDR3 DNA: TGTGCCAGCAGTCTAGACAGCTACGAGCAGTACTTC

D gene: .
J gene: TRBJ1-6
clone size: .
V gene: TRBV6-5
CDR3 protein: CASSVGSGNSPLHF
CDR3 DNA: TGTGCCAGCAGTGTAGGAAGCGGGAATTCACCCCTCCACTTT

D gene: TRBD2
J gene: TRBJ2-5
clone size: .
V gene: TRBV6-5
CDR3 protein: CASSPGLAGAETQYF
CDR3 DNA: TGTGCCAGCAGTCCGGGACTAGCGGGGGCAGAGACCCAGTACTTC

D gene: .
J gene: TRBJ2-1
clone size: .
V gene: TRBV2
CDR3 protein: CATQTSSYNEQFF
CDR3 DNA: TGTGCCACCCAGACAAGCTCCTACAATGAGCAGTTCTTC

D gene: .
J gene: TRBJ2-7
clone size: once
V gene: TRBV27
CDR3 protein: CASSLTSSYEQYF
CDR3 DNA: TGTGCCAGCAGTCTTACTAGCTCCTACGAGCAGTACTTC

D gene: .
J gene: TRBJ1-5
clone size: .
V gene: TRBV5-5
CDR3 protein: CASSLSIAGNNQPQHF
CDR3 DNA: TGTGCCAGCAGCTTGTCAATCGCAGGGAACAATCAGCCCCAGCATTTT

D gene: TRBD1
J gene: TRBJ1-2
clone size: .
V gene: TRBV2
CDR3 protein: CARGQGVIGYTF
CDR3 DNA: TGTGCCAGAGGACAGGGGGTTATTGGCTACACCTTC

D gene: .
J gene: TRBJ2-1
clone size: once
V gene: TRBV5-4
CDR3 protein: CASSTGQYKQFF
CDR3 DNA: TGTGCCAGCAGCACCGGACAGTATAAGCAGTTCTTC

D gene: .
J gene: TRBJ1-5
clone size: .
V gene: TRBV6-5
CDR3 protein: CASSTTGYNQPQHF
CDR3 DNA: TGTGCCAGCAGCACAACAGGGTACAATCAGCCCCAGCATTTT

D gene: TRBD1
J gene: TRBJ2-7
clone size: .
V gene: TRBV20-1
CDR3 protein: CSAGTGLKQYF
CDR3 DNA: TGCAGTGCTGGGACAGGGCTAAAGCAGTACTTC

D gene: TRBD2
J gene: TRBJ2-3
clone size: .
V gene: TRBV5-1
CDR3 protein: CASSASGTSKSTDTQYF
CDR3 DNA: TGCGCCAGCAGCGCTAGCGGGACTAGCAAAAGCACAGATACGCAGTATTTT

D gene: TRBD2
J gene: TRBJ2-1
clone size: .
V gene: TRBV18
CDR3 protein: CASSPRSGGPSTDYNEQFF
CDR3 DNA: TGTGCCAGCTCACCACGAAGCGGGGGGCCATCGACGGACTACAATGAGCAGTTCTTC

D gene: .
J gene: TRBJ1-6
clone size: .
V gene: TRBV9
CDR3 protein: CASSLEGSPLHF
CDR3 DNA: TGTGCCAGCAGTCTGGAGGGGTCACCCCTCCACTTT

D gene: .
J gene: TRBJ2-7
clone size: .
V gene: TRBV21-1
CDR3 protein: CASSPTSGGAHEQYF
CDR3 DNA: TGTGCCAGCAGCCCAACTAGCGGGGGGGCCCACGAGCAGTACTTC

D gene: TRBD1
J gene: TRBJ1-2
clone size: once
V gene: TRBV9
CDR3 protein: CASSVGFGRGLGYTF
CDR3 DNA: TGTGCCAGCAGCGTAGGCTTTGGCAGGGGGCTTGGCTACACCTTC

D gene: .
J gene: TRBJ1-1
clone size: .
V gene: TRBV4-1
CDR3 protein: CASSQAGVQGSEAFF
CDR3 DNA: TGCGCCAGCAGCCAAGCCGGCGTTCAGGGCTCTGAAGCTTTCTTT

D gene: .
J gene: TRBJ1-1
clone size: .
V gene: TRBV5-1
CDR3 protein: CASSLDGGTEAFF
CDR3 DNA: TGCGCCAGCAGCTTGGACGGGGGCACTGAAGCTTTCTTT

D gene: TRBD2
J gene: TRBJ2-1
clone size: few
V gene: TRBV5-4
CDR3 protein: CASSLVLTSGGFSEQFF
CDR3 DNA: TGTGCCAGCAGCTTGGTACTTACTAGCGGGGGGTTTAGTGAGCAGTTCTTC